This T cell receptor (beta chain) derives from a study of blood T cell repertoires in COVID-19. Whole-study context: Sources were T cells, B-cell-depleted T cells, or PBMCs; the material itself was cDNA or gDNA.

The protocol was immunoSEQ multiplex PCR, while the TCRdb copy is restricted to in-frame clones and leaves out a portion. The sample records about 200,000 clones, about 84% being singletons. The V segment lost 3 bases and the J segment 1 base; nucleotides outside the gene matches: 0. Germline lookup yields CDR1 SGHTA and CDR2 FQGTGA. CDR3 length equals 14 residues. This chain uses TRBV7-3 with TRBJ2-3; 8 bases align to TRBD1. The sample consisted of peripheral blood. This receptor was identified in a woman at least 80 years old with COVID-19, enrolled during active disease. CDR3 nucleotides: TGTGCCAGCAGCTTGGGACAGGGCACAGATACGCAGTATTTT. Its translation is CASSLGQGTDTQYF.